This record covers a single T cell receptor beta chain. The antigen is not known. The record originates from a study of cytomegalovirus exposure and HLA in healthy donors. The PCR was carried out with 60 Vbeta primers and 13 Jbeta primers. The method was immunoSEQ multiplex PCR; TCRdb's version includes in-frame clones alone and lacks a portion of them. The sample gives just over 150,000 clones, roughly 82% of which show up once; 5% to 7.5% is in the top ten. Whole-study results and caveats: Common viral pathogens seemed, in a later analysis, to connect with several of the most significant clusters. Specificity for CMV antigens was confirmed in vitro for a few of the CMV-associated chains.

The sequence came from a woman aged 50 to 60 in good health and CMV-seropositive. What was sequenced was PBMCs.

The CDR3 loop is CASSPSYLGAEGTEAFF. The CDR3 nucleotides are TGTGCCAGCAGCCCGTCATACTTGGGTGCGGAGGGGACTGAAGCTTTCTTT. This rearrangement joins TRBV5-6 to TRBJ1-1, with D perhaps matching TRBD1 (5 bases). The CDR3 consists of 17 residues. The germline gives CDR1 SGHDT, CDR2 YYEEEE. V was clipped by 4 bases and J by 5 bases, with 24 bases between them.